This T cell receptor beta chain was identified during a study of CD8+ T cells in alopecia areata (dated by TCRdb to between 2017 and 2018). General notes on the study: Skin from C3H/HeJ donors with spontaneous alopecia (roughly 6-12 months old) was grafted onto female C3H/HeJ recipients aged roughly 7-10 weeks. Scalp tissue and sorted CD4+ and CD8+ peripheral blood T cells from patchy and totalis/universalis alopecia areata patients and from healthy controls were covered by human TCRbeta sequencing. The RNA source kit depended on sample type: the PAXgene miRNA kit for fixed scalp, the miRNeasy kit for PBMCs, and the RNeasy kit for mouse skin. immunoSEQ multiplex PCR using 35 Vbeta forward primers and 13 Jbeta reverse primers was used to amplify TCRbeta CDR3 regions. The study used high-throughput TCRbeta sequencing to examine T cell clonal expansion in alopecia areata, in both the C3H/HeJ mouse model and human patients. Scalp clonality was compared among normal scalp (n=4), patchy alopecia areata scalp (n=8), and alopecia totalis/universalis scalp (n=8).

The investigation overall reported the following: Resident alphabeta T cells in normal human skin are also sequenced, complicating scalp TCR repertoire analysis, unlike mouse skin dominated by gammadelta T cells. Higher clonality and more expanded CD8+ clones were observed in lesional scalp than in normal scalp, particularly in alopecia totalis/universalis, a finding suggestive of antigenic drive. Shared TCR sequences between patients were less evident than in mice, which may be partly attributable to HLA diversity in the patient population.

This clone was seen a handful of times. Its cognate antigen has yet to be identified. Being a mouse receptor, it is described with mouse gene labels and germline sequences. The CDR3 goes on 4 residues after the read ends, and that part is filled in from the germline J gene. Libraries were constructed by the immunoSEQ multiplex PCR assay. RNA was extracted from all samples and reverse transcribed into cDNA as template for TCR sequencing. SuperScript III was used for first-strand cDNA synthesis, primed with a 2:1 mix of oligo-dT and random hexamers. A synthetic immune receptor repertoire was used to gauge amplification bias, and whatever bias remained was removed computationally. Libraries were sequenced on Illumina HiSeq with 60 bp reads covering the CDR3, read from J toward V. In the paper's pipeline: Raw reads were preprocessed to remove errors, and CDR3 was defined by IMGT conventions from the conserved cysteine to phenylalanine. Clonality was computed as 1 minus the Shannon entropy, with the entropy normalized by log2 of the number of productive unique TCRs. Whether each scalp clone was CD4 or CD8 was inferred by checking scalp TCRbeta sequences against the CD4 and CD8 repertoires from sorted blood. What TCRdb holds here is the immuneACCESS table cut down to in-frame rearrangements. Part of the clones is not present; checked against another copy, under half of the missing clones reflect an unresolved V gene, and the others are unexplained. V and J calls and clone size are as listed in that table; D and trimming were resolved from the DNA. This sample holds some 120,000 clones in total, without any singletons. In total, the top ten clones hold about 18% of the sample.

CDR1 is given as SGHSN and CDR2 as HYEKVE, both from the germline V gene. The CDR3 starts with the cysteine, ends with the phenylalanine, and has 14 residues. Shown are 30 bases from within the CDR3, in frame from base 1. This TCR was recovered from a C3H/HeJ mouse with alopecia areata. The MHC haplotype that this mouse strain carries is H2-k. Sequenced sample: lesional skin. This chain is built from TRBV12-1 and TRBJ1-4, with TRBD1 identical over 9 junction bases. The CDR3 amino acid sequence is: CASSWGTGSERLFF. The sequenced part of the CDR3 DNA is TGTGCCAGCTCCTGGGGGACAGGGAGCGAA.